This T cell receptor beta chain came from a study of blood T cell repertoires in COVID-19. Study-level information: T cells, B-cell-depleted T cells, or PBMCs supplied cDNA or gDNA.

In the study's own analysis: Counts of nucleated cells, estimated from reference gene primer amplification, were obtained. Some clones are missing from TCRdb's copy, which holds only in-frame ones; the method was immunoSEQ multiplex PCR. The DNA was the basis for D and trimming; V, J and clone size are from that table. The sample yields approximately 270,000 clones, 70% to 90% seen once. The CDR3 covers 15 residues. Germline CDR1 reads LGHDT; CDR2 reads YNNKEL (reference sequence). V trimming: 4 bases; J trimming: 6 bases; junction bases outside the gene matches: 4. This chain joins TRBV3-1 (or the pseudogene TRBV3-2) and TRBJ2-1; TRBD2 aligns across 12 bases. The sequenced material came from peripheral blood. This TCR came from a woman between 65 and 79 years old with acute or convalescent COVID-19. CDR3 loop: CASSLTSGGPNEQFF. CDR3 sequence (DNA): TGTGCCAGCAGCCTGACTAGCGGGGGACCCAATGAGCAGTTCTTC.